The 32 T cell receptor beta chains given below trace back to one sample, sequenced in a study of Graves' ophthalmopathy and Graves' hyperthyroidism. Amplification of the TCR beta CDR3 regions used RNA transcripts (as template). Second-round multiplex PCR came after first-round RT-PCR with HTBI primers. MiXCR was run by TCRdb on the multiplex PCR reads, yielding one entry per CDR3 protein. The repertoire holds approximately 480,000 distinct CDR3 sequences, with around an eighth as singletons. The specimen was blood. These receptors were taken from a woman aged 25-40 years with Graves' ophthalmopathy.

This clonotype showed up many times. The V call is TRBV7-3, the J call TRBJ1-2; D possibly corresponds to TRBD1 (6 bases). From germline, CDR1 is SGHTA and CDR2 FQGTGA. This CDR3 comprises 16 residues. V lost 3 bases and J lost 6, with 20 bases in between. CDR3: CASSLGGQGRLNGYTF. The DNA for the CDR3 is TGTGCCAGCAGCTTGGGGGGGCAGGGTCGACTTAATGGCTACACCTTC.

This clonotype was seen repeatedly, ten times or more. This sequence joins TRBV2 and TRBJ1-6; 9 nucleotides align to TRBD1. The CDR3 is 14 residues long. The V segment lost 6 bases and the J segment 9 bases; nucleotides outside the gene matches: 6. CDR1 is SNHLY, CDR2 FYNNEI, per germline. CDR3 sequence reads: CASRPGQGTSPLHF. CDR3 nucleotide sequence: TGTGCCAGCAGGCCGGGACAGGGTACTTCACCCCTCCACTTT. Full variable domain (missing parts from reference TRBV2 and TRBJ1-6): EPEVTQTPSHQVTQMGQEVILRCVPISNHLYFYWYRQILGQKVEFLVSFYNNEISEKSEIFDDQFSVERPDGSNFTLKIRSTKLEDSAMYFCASRPGQGTSPLHFGNGTRLTVT.

This clonotype was counted ten times or more. The rearrangement joins TRBV6-1 to TRBJ1-1; D possibly corresponds to TRBD1 (6 bases). Trimming stripped 7 bases from V and 7 bases from J, with 16 bases between. Germline CDR1 and CDR2: MNHNS and SASEGT. CDR3 length: 13 amino acids. In nucleotides, the CDR3 is TGTGCCAGCACCAACGGAGGCAGGGGTGAAGCTTTCTTT. This encodes CASTNGGRGEAFF.

This chain uses TRBV11-2 with TRBJ2-5; TRBD2 matches at 11 bases. From germline, CDR1 is SGHAT and CDR2 FQNNGV. The CDR3 runs 14 residues. V gave up 6 bases and J gave up 5 bases; unmatched junction bases: 5. The DNA for the CDR3 is TGTGCCAGCAGGGATAGCGGGAGGGATGAGACCCAGTACTTC. It encodes CASRDSGRDETQYF.

The chain has TRBV2 and TRBJ1-1; D remains ambiguous. V lost 1 base and J 4 bases, leaving 7 bases between the germline ends. CDR3 size: 13 residues. The germline CDR1 and CDR2 sequences are SNHLY and FYNNEI. CDR3 residues: CASSEGMGTEAFF. CDR3 nucleotides: TGTGCCAGCAGTGAAGGGATGGGCACTGAAGCTTTCTTT. Complete variable domain (other parts from reference TRBV2 and TRBJ1-1): EPEVTQTPSHQVTQMGQEVILRCVPISNHLYFYWYRQILGQKVEFLVSFYNNEISEKSEIFDDQFSVERPDGSNFTLKIRSTKLEDSAMYFCASSEGMGTEAFFGQGTRLTVV.

In its sample, this clonotype was seen many times. The rearrangement links TRBV27 to TRBJ2-7, with a weak D call TRBD1 (5 bases). The CDR3 runs to 15 residues. Germline lookup yields CDR1 MNHEY and CDR2 SMNVEV (reference sequence). V lost 5 bases and J lost 3, with 17 bases in between. The CDR3 DNA reads TGTGCCAGCAGTGGGGCAAGTCGCCAGCTCTACGAGCAGTACTTC. Its translation: CASSGASRQLYEQYF.

This clonotype was detected only a few times. The V and J genes are TRBV27 and TRBJ1-2, with D possibly TRBD1 on 5 matching bases. CDR3 length: 14 residues. V gave up 3 bases and J gave up 4 bases, with 12 bases separating them. CDR1 MNHEY and CDR2 SMNVEV come from the germline V gene (reference sequence). The CDR3 DNA is TGTGCCAGCAGTTTGGGGCACGGTGGCTATGGCTACACCTTC. Its translation: CASSLGHGGYGYTF.

Concerning this clonotype itself: A much larger clone lies a single base off, so this may be a read error. The J gene is TRBJ2-7, the V gene TRBV28; TRBD1 aligns across 7 bases. J lost 2 bases, V lost 9 bases, and 10 bases had no gene match. CDR3 length: 14 residues. Germline-derived CDR1 and CDR2 are MDHEN and SYDVKM. CDR3 residues: CASSGTVGAYEQYV. Written as DNA, the CDR3 is TGTGCCAGTTCCGGGACAGTGGGAGCCTACGAGCAGTACGTC.

Ten or more counts support this clonotype. The genes are TRBV28 and TRBJ2-7; 16 nucleotides agree with TRBD2. The CDR3 runs 17 residues. CDR1 MDHEN and CDR2 SYDVKM come from the germline V gene. J lost 0 bases, V lost 6 bases, and 5 bases had no gene match. CDR3 sequence reads: CASSAGLAGGISYEQYF. The CDR3 nucleotides are TGTGCCAGCAGCGCGGGACTAGCGGGAGGGATCTCCTACGAGCAGTACTTC.

This clonotype occurred a few times. The gene calls are TRBV13 and TRBJ1-1; D gene unclear. Trimming took 1 base from V and 1 from J, leaving 10 bases between them. Germline V lookup: CDR1 PRHDT, CDR2 FYEKMQ (reference sequence). This CDR3 has 15 amino acids. Here the CDR3 reads CASSLEWSKNTEAFF. The CDR3 nucleotides read TGTGCCAGCAGCTTAGAGTGGTCCAAGAACACTGAAGCTTTCTTT.

This clonotype was found many times. V and J are TRBV15 and TRBJ1-5; D is unresolved. The germline V gene encodes CDR1 LNHNV and CDR2 YYDKDF (reference sequence). V lost 0 bases, J lost 7 bases, and 4 bases lay in between. The CDR3 extends over 12 amino acids. CDR3 amino acids: CATSRDHQPQHF. CDR3 DNA sequence: TGTGCCACCAGCAGAGATCACCAGCCCCAGCATTTT. Based on the CDR3 plus reference TRBV15 and TRBJ1-5, the full variable domain is DAMVIQNPRYQVTQFGKPVTLSCSQTLNHNVMYWYQQKSSQAPKLLFHYYDKDFNNEADTPDNFQSRRPNTSFCFLDIRSPGLGDTAMYLCATSRDHQPQHFGDGTRLSIL.

This clonotype appeared many times. The chain uses TRBV6-1 and TRBJ2-4, with 10 bases matching TRBD2. The CDR3 is 19 residues long. With V trimmed by 7 bases and J by 0 bases, 15 bases remained unmatched. Germline assignment: CDR1 MNHNS and CDR2 SASEGT. CDR3 residues: CASKGVGSSGGLAKNIQYF. CDR3 DNA sequence: TGTGCCAGCAAGGGAGTTGGTTCTAGCGGGGGACTAGCCAAAAACATTCAGTACTTC.

This clonotype was recorded many times. The V gene is TRBV20-1, the J gene TRBJ1-5; 7 bases map to TRBD1. Trimming cost V 2 bases and J 7 bases; bases outside gene matches: 8. This CDR3 spans 14 amino acids. Germline-derived CDR1 and CDR2 are DFQATT and SNEGSKA (reference sequence). The CDR3 nucleotides read TGCAGTGCTAGAACGGCGACAGGGAACCAGCCCCAGCATTTT. Translating gives CSARTATGNQPQHF.

The chain couples TRBV28 to TRBJ1-3, with a weak D call TRBD1 (5 bases). The germline V gene has CDR1 MDHEN and CDR2 SYDVKM. V was cut by 8 bases and J by 4 bases, with 6 bases left in between. The CDR3 has 11 residues. The CDR3 reads CASQGGNTIYF. The CDR3, as DNA: TGTGCCAGCCAGGGAGGAAACACCATATATTTT.

The sample holds many counts of this clonotype. The chain's CDR3 is CASSTGTIQRGYTF. The CDR3 DNA reads TGTGCCAGCAGTACTGGGACGATTCAGAGGGGCTACACCTTC. V and J are TRBV28 and TRBJ1-2; possibly TRBD1 for D (5 bases). The CDR3 spans 14 residues. V lost 5 bases, J lost 8 bases, and 18 bases lay in between. Germline V gene lookup returns CDR1 MDHEN and CDR2 SYDVKM.

This clonotype was seen ten or more times. The chain links TRBV28 to TRBJ1-6; 11 bases are a match to TRBD1. J was trimmed by 9 bases and V by 5 bases; bases with no gene match: 9. The CDR3 runs to 16 residues. The germline V gene encodes CDR1 MDHEN and CDR2 SYDVKM. The CDR3 DNA is TGTGCCAGCAGTATGGCCCGGGACAGGGGGGGTTCACCCCTCCACTTT. Protein sequence: CASSMARDRGGSPLHF.

This clonotype has ten or more counts. The rearrangement uses TRBV15 and TRBJ2-7; possibly TRBD2 for D (6 bases). The V and J ends lost 0 bases and 1 base respectively, with 10 bases between them. The germline V gene encodes CDR1 LNHNV and CDR2 YYDKDF (reference sequence). CDR3 length: 15 amino acids. CDR3 in amino acids: CATSREFAGSYEQYF. In DNA, the CDR3 is TGTGCCACCAGCAGAGAGTTCGCGGGGTCCTACGAGCAGTACTTC.

This chain joins TRBV11-3 and TRBJ1-3; D gene unclear. Germline assignment: CDR1 SGHNT and CDR2 YENEEA. V shed 5 bases and J shed 0 bases, with 8 bases lying between them. The CDR3 is made up of 14 amino acids. Here the CDR3 reads CASSKAGSGNTIYF. The CDR3 DNA sequence: TGTGCCAGCAGCAAGGCTGGCTCTGGAAACACCATATATTTT.

This clonotype showed up many times. This chain uses TRBV12-5 with TRBJ2-7; possibly TRBD2 for D (6 bases). This CDR3 spans 12 amino acids. From germline, CDR1 is LGHNT and CDR2 FRNRAP. The CDR3: CAASGDSYEQYF. Here the CDR3 DNA reads TGTGCCGCGTCGGGGGACTCCTACGAGCAGTACTTC.

V usage is TRBV12-3 or TRBV12-4 and J usage is TRBJ1-1; a possible D gene is TRBD1 (6 bases). CDR3 length equals 14 residues. Trimming left V 2 bases short and J 4 bases short, with 11 bases between. The DNA of the CDR3 is TGTGCCAGCAGTTTACCAGGGGTGGGCACTGAAGCTTTCTTT. The encoded protein is CASSLPGVGTEAFF.

Turning to this clonotype: At one boundary the junction diverges from the germline segment, which might be a read error. The rearrangement uses TRBV7-2 and TRBJ1-1; a weak D match, TRBD1 (5 bases). The CDR3 is made up of 13 amino acids. Germline CDR1 and CDR2: SGHTA and FQGNSA. CDR3 DNA: TGTGCCAGCAGCTTAAGGTCGGACACTGAAGATTTCTTT. This gives the protein CASSLRSDTEDFF.

This clonotype was observed many times. The V and J genes are TRBV14 and TRBJ2-7; tentatively, D is TRBD1 (6 bases). The CDR3 totals 12 residues. From germline, CDR1 is SGHDN and CDR2 FVKESK. Trimming pared 8 bases from V and 6 bases from J, leaving 14 bases between. CDR3 amino acids: CASADSGVEQYF. The CDR3 bases are TGTGCCAGCGCAGACTCAGGGGTCGAGCAGTACTTC.

This clonotype was detected only a few times. This chain links TRBV27 with TRBJ2-5, with 8 bases aligning to TRBD2. Trimming removed 4 bases from V and 5 bases from J; junction bases left unmatched: 9. The CDR3 extends over 15 amino acids. The V gene's germline CDR1 is MNHEY and CDR2 SMNVEV (reference sequence). The CDR3 sequence: CASSSGTRLFETQYF. The CDR3 region has the DNA TGTGCCAGCAGTTCCGGGACTAGGCTTTTTGAGACCCAGTACTTC.

This clonotype appeared many times. This sequence joins TRBV13 and TRBJ1-2, with D perhaps matching TRBD1 (5 bases). V was clipped by 5 bases and J by 8 bases, with 21 bases between them. CDR1 is PRHDT, CDR2 FYEKMQ, per germline (reference sequence). CDR3 length equals 15 residues. DNA for the CDR3: TGTGCCAGCAGCCCCGGGACCGCCACACAGTCGGGCTACACCTTC. Translation gives CASSPGTATQSGYTF.

As for this clonotype: With a much larger clone just one base away, this may be a read error. The DNA of the CDR3 is TGTGCCAGCAGCCGGGGGCGACAGAATTATGGCTACAGCTTC. Its protein product is CASSRGRQNYGYSF. The chain couples TRBV28 to TRBJ1-2, with D possibly TRBD1 on 6 matching bases. Germline V lookup: CDR1 MDHEN, CDR2 SYDVKM. The CDR3 has 14 residues.

The table lists this clonotype with many counts. The gene calls are TRBV3-1 and TRBJ1-5; D uncertain. The CDR3 runs 14 residues. The germline V gene has CDR1 LGHDT and CDR2 YNNKEL (reference sequence). V lost 0 bases to trimming and J lost 7 bases, with 10 bases between them. The CDR3 DNA follows: TGTGCCAGCAGCCAAGACGGGGTCCACCAGCCCCAGCATTTT. Amino acids: CASSQDGVHQPQHF.

This clonotype was seen repeatedly, ten times or more. The V call is TRBV6-1, the J call TRBJ2-7; TRBD1 might be the D (5 bases). This CDR3 region has 14 residues. Trimming left V 8 bases short and J 3 bases short, with 17 bases between. CDR1 and CDR2 from the germline V gene are MNHNS and SASEGT. The CDR3: CASGQGVEYYEQYF. The DNA for the CDR3 is TGTGCCAGCGGGCAGGGTGTTGAGTACTACGAGCAGTACTTC.

This clonotype appeared many times. The chain is built from TRBV5-1 and TRBJ1-2; D might be TRBD1 (6 bases). Germline assignment: CDR1 SGHRS and CDR2 YFSETQ. V shed 3 bases and J shed 0 bases, with 18 bases lying between them. This CDR3 has 17 residues. CDR3 sequence reads: CASSSGQTVTTNYGYTF. The CDR3 DNA is TGCGCCAGCAGCTCCGGACAGACCGTAACCACTAACTATGGCTACACCTTC.

This clonotype was counted many times. The V gene is TRBV4-1, the J gene TRBJ2-7; a weak D match, TRBD2 (6 bases). Germline V gene sequence: CDR1 MGHRA, CDR2 YSYEKL. The CDR3 sequence is 15 residues long. Trimming took off 6 bases at V and 3 bases at J, with 18 bases between the two ends. The CDR3 here is CASSLNPGEYYEQYF. CDR3 DNA sequence: TGCGCCAGCAGTTTAAACCCGGGAGAATACTACGAGCAGTACTTC.

The chain uses TRBV20-1 and TRBJ1-2; D perhaps matches TRBD1 (5 bases). The V and J ends lost 0 bases and 3 bases respectively, with 17 bases between them. The length of the CDR3 is 16 residues. Germline CDR1 and CDR2: DFQATT and SNEGSKA (reference sequence). The CDR3 loop is CSARDRVQRGDYGYTF. The CDR3, as DNA: TGCAGTGCTAGAGATCGAGTTCAAAGGGGAGACTATGGCTACACCTTC.

This clonotype was seen only once. The junction and the germline gene differ at one end; a read error may be behind it. The V and J genes are TRBV29-1 and TRBJ2-4; no clear D. Germline V lookup: CDR1 SQVTM, CDR2 ANQGSEA. This CDR3 has 12 residues. The CDR3 coding sequence is TGCAGCGTTGAAATCGCCGGGTACATTAAGTACTTC. Its translation is CSVEIAGYIKYF.

This clonotype was detected ten times or more. V is TRBV12-3 or TRBV12-4 and J is TRBJ1-3; a weak D match, TRBD1 (5 bases). This CDR3 comprises 16 residues. The V end lost 5 bases, the J end lost 0 bases, and 14 bases lay between the germline ends. In DNA, the CDR3 is TGTGCCAGCAGTCCTGGCGACAGATACTCTGGAAACACCATATATTTT. Amino acids: CASSPGDRYSGNTIYF.